This is a list of T cell receptor beta chains from one sample in a study of blood T cell repertoires in COVID-19. Clones were read by immunoSEQ multiplex PCR, and TCRdb kept only the in-frame ones, dropping some. Here the sample spans roughly 70,000 clones, roughly four fifths being singletons. The sequenced material came from peripheral blood. These receptors all come from a man aged 70 or older with acute or convalescent COVID-19. The CDR3 runs from the conserved cysteine through the conserved F or W. The D gene is left open where the match is weak. Clone size is not always given. Where it is, it says once, few, many or a class for expanded clones.

j_call: TRBJ1-1; clone_size: NA; v_call: TRBV5-1; d_call: NA; cdr3_nt: TGCGCCAGCAGCTGGGGTGCGGGGGACACTGAAGCTTTCTTT; cdr3_aa: CASSWGAGDTEAFF
j_call: TRBJ2-7; clone_size: once; v_call: TRBV5-1; d_call: NA; cdr3_nt: TGCGCCAGTAGGACAGCGGCCTCCTCCGGGGAGCAGTACTTC; cdr3_aa: CASRTAASSGEQYF
j_call: TRBJ1-1; clone_size: NA; v_call: TRBV5-6; d_call: NA; cdr3_nt: TGTGCCAGCAGCTTGGTAACGCGGAGTCTCACTGAAGCTTTCTTT; cdr3_aa: CASSLVTRSLTEAFF
j_call: TRBJ1-1; clone_size: once; v_call: TRBV18; d_call: NA; cdr3_nt: TGTGCCAGCTCACCAAACACGAACACTGAAGCTTTCTTT; cdr3_aa: CASSPNTNTEAFF
j_call: TRBJ2-7; clone_size: NA; v_call: TRBV19; d_call: NA; cdr3_nt: TGTGCCAGTAGTATTACGCTACAGACCTCCTACGAGCAGTACTTC; cdr3_aa: CASSITLQTSYEQYF
j_call: TRBJ2-1; clone_size: once; v_call: TRBV6-6; d_call: TRBD2; cdr3_nt: TGTGCCAGCATCCAACTAGCGGGAGGGCGTAGTGAGCAGTTCTTC; cdr3_aa: CASIQLAGGRSEQFF
j_call: TRBJ1-5; clone_size: few; v_call: TRBV28; d_call: TRBD1; cdr3_nt: TGTGCCAGCAGTTTATTTGGGACAGCCATCAATCAGCCCCAGCATTTT; cdr3_aa: CASSLFGTAINQPQHF
j_call: TRBJ2-6; clone_size: NA; v_call: TRBV6-2/TRBV6-3; d_call: TRBD1; cdr3_nt: TGTGCCAGCAGTTACTATGGGACAGGGAGCTCTGGGGCCAACGTCCTGACTTTC; cdr3_aa: CASSYYGTGSSGANVLTF
j_call: TRBJ2-1; clone_size: NA; v_call: TRBV2; d_call: TRBD2; cdr3_nt: TGTGCCAGTAGCTTACTAGCGCTCTACAATGAGCAGTTCTTC; cdr3_aa: CASSLLALYNEQFF
j_call: TRBJ1-2; clone_size: NA; v_call: TRBV5-1; d_call: TRBD1; cdr3_nt: TGCGCCAGCAGCCCAGGGACAGGGGGCGATGGCTACACCTTC; cdr3_aa: CASSPGTGGDGYTF
j_call: TRBJ1-6; clone_size: NA; v_call: TRBV5-5; d_call: NA; cdr3_nt: TGTGCCAGCAGCTTGCTGGCCCTCAATTCACCCCTCCACTTT; cdr3_aa: CASSLLALNSPLHF
j_call: TRBJ1-2; clone_size: NA; v_call: TRBV11-3; d_call: NA; cdr3_nt: TGTGCCAGCAAATCTATTCTAACTGGGCGCTTCACTAACTATGGCTACACCTTC; cdr3_aa: CASKSILTGRFTNYGYTF
j_call: TRBJ2-1; clone_size: NA; v_call: TRBV7-2; d_call: TRBD1; cdr3_nt: TGTGCCAGCAGCCCTGGACAGGGGAACAATGAGCAGTTCTTC; cdr3_aa: CASSPGQGNNEQFF
j_call: TRBJ2-5; clone_size: NA; v_call: TRBV27; d_call: TRBD2; cdr3_nt: TGTGCCAGCAGTGTCGGACTAGCGGGAGCCAAAGAGACCCAGTACTTC; cdr3_aa: CASSVGLAGAKETQYF
j_call: TRBJ2-1; clone_size: NA; v_call: TRBV18; d_call: TRBD2; cdr3_nt: TGTGCCAGCTCACCCCCACTAGCGGGAGCTGATGTGAATGAGCAGTTCTTC; cdr3_aa: CASSPPLAGADVNEQFF
j_call: TRBJ2-3; clone_size: NA; v_call: TRBV24-1; d_call: NA; cdr3_nt: TGTGCCACCAGTGATACAGGGAGCGATACGCAGTATTTT; cdr3_aa: CATSDTGSDTQYF
j_call: TRBJ1-2; clone_size: NA; v_call: TRBV5-1; d_call: TRBD1; cdr3_nt: TGCGCCAGCAGTCAGGGGGGTTCTAACTATGGCTACACCTTC; cdr3_aa: CASSQGGSNYGYTF
j_call: TRBJ2-1; clone_size: NA; v_call: TRBV2; d_call: NA; cdr3_nt: TGTGCCAGCAGTGGACTACTAGGAAATGAGCAGTTCTTC; cdr3_aa: CASSGLLGNEQFF
j_call: TRBJ1-2; clone_size: NA; v_call: TRBV7-8; d_call: TRBD1; cdr3_nt: TGTGCCAGCAGCTCAACAGGGGACGTGGGTGGCTACACCTTC; cdr3_aa: CASSSTGDVGGYTF
j_call: TRBJ2-1; clone_size: NA; v_call: TRBV7-3; d_call: NA; cdr3_nt: TGTGCCAGCAGCTTTGGGGGAGGTGGGAATGAGCAGTTCTTC; cdr3_aa: CASSFGGGGNEQFF
j_call: TRBJ2-1; clone_size: NA; v_call: TRBV6-6; d_call: TRBD2; cdr3_nt: TGTGCCAGCACCATTACTAGCGGGAGTGTTGATGAGCAGTTCTTC; cdr3_aa: CASTITSGSVDEQFF
j_call: TRBJ1-2; clone_size: once; v_call: TRBV14; d_call: NA; cdr3_nt: TGTGCCAGCAGCCAAGCTGGGGGGTACGCTAACTATGGCTACACCTTC; cdr3_aa: CASSQAGGYANYGYTF
j_call: TRBJ1-2; clone_size: few; v_call: TRBV27; d_call: NA; cdr3_nt: TGTGCCAGCAGTTTATCGGGCCTAGCTGTGGGCTACACCTTC; cdr3_aa: CASSLSGLAVGYTF
j_call: TRBJ2-3; clone_size: NA; v_call: TRBV21-1; d_call: NA; cdr3_nt: TGTGCCAGCACCACCGGGGGGGACTCAACAATAACAACCACAGATACGCAGTATTTT; cdr3_aa: CASTTGGDSTITTTDTQYF
j_call: TRBJ1-1; clone_size: NA; v_call: TRBV28; d_call: NA; cdr3_nt: TGTGCCAGCAGTTTAAGTCGGGGTGCAGCTTTCTTT; cdr3_aa: CASSLSRGAAFF
j_call: TRBJ2-7; clone_size: NA; v_call: TRBV4-2; d_call: NA; cdr3_nt: TGTGCCAGCAGCCAAGATACGGTCCTGGCGGGGACCTCCTACGAGCAGTACTTC; cdr3_aa: CASSQDTVLAGTSYEQYF
j_call: TRBJ2-1; clone_size: few; v_call: TRBV11-1; d_call: TRBD2; cdr3_nt: TGTGCCAGCAGCTTAGGGACTAGCGGGAGCAATGAGCAGTTCTTC; cdr3_aa: CASSLGTSGSNEQFF
j_call: TRBJ1-1; clone_size: NA; v_call: TRBV19; d_call: TRBD1; cdr3_nt: TGTGCCAGTAACCCCGGGCCAGGGGGCGCTTCGGGCACTGAAGCTTTCTTT; cdr3_aa: CASNPGPGGASGTEAFF
j_call: TRBJ2-1; clone_size: NA; v_call: TRBV7-6; d_call: TRBD2; cdr3_nt: TGTGCCAGCAGCTCCACTAGCGGGTCCTACAATGAGCAGTTCTTC; cdr3_aa: CASSSTSGSYNEQFF
j_call: TRBJ1-2; clone_size: NA; v_call: TRBV14; d_call: NA; cdr3_nt: TGTGCCAGCAGCCAAGATCACCAGGATCTCTATGGCTACACCTTC; cdr3_aa: CASSQDHQDLYGYTF
j_call: TRBJ1-6; clone_size: few; v_call: TRBV4-1; d_call: TRBD1; cdr3_nt: TGCGCCAGCAGCCAACCGGACAGGGGAAGGCACTTT; cdr3_aa: CASSQPDRGRHF
j_call: TRBJ2-7; clone_size: NA; v_call: TRBV21-1; d_call: NA; cdr3_nt: TGTGCCAGCAACAATTTAACGCGGTTCTCGAGCTACGAGCAGTACTTC; cdr3_aa: CASNNLTRFSSYEQYF
j_call: TRBJ1-2; clone_size: NA; v_call: TRBV7-9; d_call: NA; cdr3_nt: TGTGCCAGCAGCCAAGGGGATTCATCCTCCCATGGCTACACCTTC; cdr3_aa: CASSQGDSSSHGYTF
j_call: TRBJ2-3; clone_size: NA; v_call: TRBV3-1/TRBV3-2; d_call: NA; cdr3_nt: TGTGCCAGCAGCCAAGATATAGCAGCTAGCACAGATACGCAGTATTTT; cdr3_aa: CASSQDIAASTDTQYF
j_call: TRBJ1-6; clone_size: NA; v_call: TRBV7-2; d_call: TRBD1; cdr3_nt: TGTGCCAGCAGCCCCAGGGGACAGAGCTCCTATAATTCACCCCTCCACTTT; cdr3_aa: CASSPRGQSSYNSPLHF
j_call: TRBJ2-1; clone_size: NA; v_call: TRBV6-5; d_call: NA; cdr3_nt: TGTGCCAGCAGTTACGGGCGGGTTCCATCCTACAATGAGCAGTTCTTC; cdr3_aa: CASSYGRVPSYNEQFF
j_call: TRBJ2-7; clone_size: NA; v_call: TRBV12-3/TRBV12-4; d_call: NA; cdr3_nt: TGTGCCAGCAGTCCCACTAGAATCTACGAGCAGTACTTC; cdr3_aa: CASSPTRIYEQYF
j_call: TRBJ2-7; clone_size: once; v_call: TRBV6-5; d_call: NA; cdr3_nt: TGTGCCAGCAGTTCCGCGGGCTACGAGCAGTACTTC; cdr3_aa: CASSSAGYEQYF